This TCR beta chain came from a study of cytomegalovirus exposure and HLA in healthy donors. At the level of the study: The study placed around 85% of its approximately 360 genotyped donors in the Caucasian-associated ancestry cluster.

With V trimmed by 3 bases and J by 4 bases, 2 bases remained unmatched. The CDR3 consists of 13 residues. Germline CDR1 and CDR2: SEHNR and FQNEAQ (reference sequence). As to this clone: Its cognate antigen is unknown.

PCR employed 60 Vbeta and 13 Jbeta primers. This table comes from immunoSEQ multiplex PCR, and its TCRdb copy is limited to in-frame clones, with some not included. The data hold around 150,000 clones, with almost 85% observed a single time. Study-level results: The dataset shows that most TCR sequences were rare, while some public TCRs occurred in many donors. Apparent HLA restriction characterized most CMV-associated TCR beta chains in a later analysis. TCR beta chain V- and J-gene trimming was linked, in a later analysis, to a missense variant in DCLRE1C.

The chain is built from TRBV7-9 and TRBJ2-5; the match to TRBD2 covers 7 bases. The source of this sequence is a young man in good health and CMV-seropositive. Sequencing used PBMCs. The CDR3 coding sequence is TGTGCCAGCAGCTTGGGGAGGGGAGAGACCCAGTACTTC. Protein sequence: CASSLGRGETQYF.